This section outlines one TCR beta chain sequence together with its context. This specimen comes from a study of blood T cell repertoires in COVID-19. Study background: Some COVID-19 samples were acute and others convalescent; all came from the United States, Italy and Spain. Sample material is recorded as cDNA or gDNA derived from T cells, B-cell-depleted T cells, or PBMCs.

While infection was still active, Seattle patients were enrolled and then followed longitudinally. Trimming cost V 6 bases and J 1 base; bases outside gene matches: 14. Germline CDR1 is PRHDT and CDR2 is FYEKMQ (reference sequence). The CDR3 sequence is 17 residues long. Original handling: Counts of nucleated cells, estimated from reference gene primer amplification, were obtained. The data were produced by immunoSEQ multiplex PCR, yet TCRdb's version contains in-frame clones alone and is incomplete. V, J and clone size derive from that table, while D and trimming were established from the DNA sequence. Of hundreds of thousands of clones in the sample, nearly 90% were seen once.

The chain carries TRBV13 and TRBJ1-1, with TRBD1 matching 7 bases. This sequence originates from a woman in her 30s with COVID-19, enrolled during active disease. Specimen: peripheral blood. CDR3 nucleotide sequence: TGTGCCAGCAGGGACCGGACAGGTGATACCCCGAACACTGAAGCTTTCTTT. It translates to CASRDRTGDTPNTEAFF. The full variable domain, rest sourced from reference TRBV13 and TRBJ1-1, is AAGVIQSPRHLIKEKRETATLKCYPIPRHDTVYWYQQGPGQDPQFLISFYEKMQSDKGSIPDRFSAQQFSDYHSELNMSSLELGDSALYFCASRDRTGDTPNTEAFFGQGTRLTVV.